These T cell receptor beta chains were read from a single sample in a study of T cell repertoires in cytomegalovirus infection. The antigens of these receptors remain unknown. Each CDR3 protein is one row after TCRdb ran MiXCR on the reads. The data hold approximately 600,000 distinct CDR3 sequences, with 40% observed a single time. Source: cultured PBMCs, taken from culture after CMV antigen stimulation. The receptors were sampled from a human donor in good health (CMV status not recorded). Some clones in this sample may be carry-over from other donors' samples. Each CDR3 is given without its conserved first and last residue.

cdr3_length v_call cdr3_aa
10 TRBV20-1 SASVPPGGYT
12 TRBV28 ASSVYRMDSPLH
11 TRBV2 ASSPSLGHEQF
11 TRBV7-6 ASSPWTAETQY
13 TRBV28 ASRTNRGRDYGYT
14 TRBV7-2 ASSKSGTGGGSPLH
10 TRBV20-1 SARGDGETQY
11 TRBV29-1 SVEISGYEGYT
18 TRBV7-6 ASSRTPGLAGGRSYNEQF
14 TRBV5-4 ASSLGQGFYEETQY
12 TRBV19 ASSPGDRFEKLF
16 TRBV12-5 ASGLVRDGEAQAYEQY
11 TRBV12-3/TRBV12-4 ACRGLPNEKLF
11 TRBV6-6 ASKGADTDTQY
15 TRBV7-6 ASSPGVAGSGANVLT
13 TRBV27 ASSVDRGTNTEAF
11 TRBV4-1 ASSQGARSEQY
16 TRBV27 ASAILPGLAGGSYEQY
12 TRBV11-2 ASSKGTVYSEQY
12 TRBV4-2 ASSQADGQETQY
15 TRBV27 ASSKLAGGGSYNEQF
12 TRBV20-1 SATGRRAAYEQY
14 TRBV20-1 SATRASGGTYNEQF
12 TRBV12-3/TRBV12-4 ASRGQGRGDTQY
12 TRBV7-6 ASSLRDSSDTQY
12 TRBV7-2 ASGGGSGANVLT